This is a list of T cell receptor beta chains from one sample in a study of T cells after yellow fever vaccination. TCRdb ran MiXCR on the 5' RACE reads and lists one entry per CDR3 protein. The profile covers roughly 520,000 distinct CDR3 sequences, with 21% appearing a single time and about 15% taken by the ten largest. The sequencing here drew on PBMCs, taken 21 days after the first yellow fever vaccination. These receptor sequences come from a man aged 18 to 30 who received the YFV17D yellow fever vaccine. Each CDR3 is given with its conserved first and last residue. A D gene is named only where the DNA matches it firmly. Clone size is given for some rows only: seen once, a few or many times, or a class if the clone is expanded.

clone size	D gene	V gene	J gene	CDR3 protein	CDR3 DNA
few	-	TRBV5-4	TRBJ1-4	CASSLAQGEKLFF	TGTGCCAGCAGCTTGGCCCAGGGTGAAAAACTGTTTTTT
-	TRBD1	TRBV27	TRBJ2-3	CASSGSGGADTQYF	TGTGCCAGCAGTGGATCAGGGGGCGCAGATACGCAGTATTTT
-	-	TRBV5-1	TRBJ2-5	CASSFPGQETQYF	TGCGCCAGCAGCTTCCCCGGCCAAGAGACCCAGTACTTC
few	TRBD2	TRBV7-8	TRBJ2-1	CASSLARVAGASGGNEQFF	TGTGCCAGCAGCTTAGCCCGAGTAGCGGGGGCCTCGGGTGGCAATGAGCAGTTCTTC
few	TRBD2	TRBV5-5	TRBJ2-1	CASSRPRSGGDNEQFF	TGTGCCAGCAGCCGCCCACGGAGCGGGGGGGACAATGAGCAGTTCTTC
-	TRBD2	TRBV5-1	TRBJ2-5	CASSRGLAGGYLQETQYF	TGCGCCAGCAGCCGCGGACTAGCGGGGGGCTACCTCCAAGAGACCCAGTACTTC
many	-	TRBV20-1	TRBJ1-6	CSAREWFSNSPLHF	TGCAGTGCTAGAGAGTGGTTTAGTAATTCACCCCTCCACTTT
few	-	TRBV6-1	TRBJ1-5	CASNSGNSNQPQHF	TGTGCCAGCAACTCTGGGAATAGCAATCAGCCCCAGCATTTT
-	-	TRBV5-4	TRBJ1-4	CASSLGGITNEKLFF	TGTGCCAGCAGCCTGGGAGGTATCACTAATGAAAAACTGTTTTTT
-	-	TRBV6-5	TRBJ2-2	CASSYSPGELFF	TGTGCCAGCAGTTATTCGCCCGGGGAGCTGTTTTTT
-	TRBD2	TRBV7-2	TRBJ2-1	CASSRITGTSLNEQFF	TGTGCCAGCAGCCGAATCACTGGGACTAGCTTGAATGAGCAGTTCTTC
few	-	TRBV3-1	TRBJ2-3	CASSPGNEGVQSSTDTQYF	TGTGCCAGCAGCCCTGGAAACGAAGGGGTTCAATCTAGCACAGATACGCAGTATTTT
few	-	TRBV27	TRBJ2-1	CASRGGVNEQFF	TGTGCCAGCAGAGGGGGGGTCAATGAGCAGTTCTTC
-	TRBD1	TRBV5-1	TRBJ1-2	CASSLTRQGDGYTF	TGCGCCAGCAGCTTGACGCGACAGGGTGACGGCTACACCTTC
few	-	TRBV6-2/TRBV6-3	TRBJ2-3	CASWRGGFTDTQYF	TGTGCCAGCTGGAGGGGTGGATTCACAGATACGCAGTATTTT
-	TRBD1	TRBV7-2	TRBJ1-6	CASSSRGLSSYNSPLHF	TGTGCCAGCAGCTCCAGGGGGCTCAGCTCCTATAATTCACCCCTCCACTTT
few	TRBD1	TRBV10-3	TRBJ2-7	CAISDPGQSYEQYF	TGTGCCATCAGTGACCCGGGACAGAGCTACGAGCAGTACTTC
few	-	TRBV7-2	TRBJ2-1	CASRDGVHNEQFF	TGTGCCAGCAGAGATGGGGTCCACAATGAGCAGTTCTTC
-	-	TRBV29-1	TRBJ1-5	CSARLGGGNQPQHF	TGCAGCGCTCGCCTCGGGGGGGGCAATCAGCCCCAGCATTTT
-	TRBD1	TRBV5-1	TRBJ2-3	CASSFHRGPRSTDTQYF	TGCGCCAGCAGCTTTCACAGGGGACCGAGGAGCACAGATACGCAGTATTTT
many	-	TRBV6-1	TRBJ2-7	CASRPSLASHEQYF	TGTGCCAGCAGACCCTCCCTAGCGAGCCACGAGCAGTACTTC
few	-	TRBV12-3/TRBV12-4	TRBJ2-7	CASSLVRDNTYEQYF	TGTGCCAGCAGCCTAGTGAGGGACAACACCTACGAGCAGTACTTC
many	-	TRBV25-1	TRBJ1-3	CASEPRNIRLRPGNTIYF	TGTGCCAGCGAACCCCGGAATATAAGGTTGAGGCCTGGAAACACCATATATTTT
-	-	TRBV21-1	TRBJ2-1	CASSRRRPGLAGDEQFF	TGTGCCAGCAGCCGCCGCCGCCCGGGACTAGCGGGTGATGAGCAGTTCTTC
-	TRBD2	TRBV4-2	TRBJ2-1	CASSQDPASGVGEQFF	TGTGCCAGCAGCCAAGACCCGGCTAGCGGGGTGGGAGAGCAGTTCTTC
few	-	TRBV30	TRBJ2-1	CAWNWGGLNEQFF	TGTGCCTGGAATTGGGGGGGCCTCAATGAGCAGTTCTTC
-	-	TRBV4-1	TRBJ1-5	CASSQEPRENQPQHF	TGCGCCAGCAGCCAAGAGCCCAGGGAGAATCAGCCCCAGCATTTT
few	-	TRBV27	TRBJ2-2	CASSLSLPGELFF	TGTGCCAGCAGTTTATCCCTACCGGGGGAGCTGTTTTTT
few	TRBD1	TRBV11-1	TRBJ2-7	CASSPYGQGVPTSYEQYF	TGTGCCAGCAGCCCTTACGGACAGGGGGTTCCCACCTCCTACGAGCAGTACTTC
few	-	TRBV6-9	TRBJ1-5	CASNGTPGRPQHF	TGTGCCAGCAATGGGACCCCCGGGAGGCCCCAGCATTTT
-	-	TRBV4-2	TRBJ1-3	CASSQEYNSGNTIYF	TGTGCCAGCAGCCAAGAGTATAACAGTGGAAACACCATATATTTT
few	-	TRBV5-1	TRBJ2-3	CASSLNGPRGADTQYF	TGCGCCAGCAGCTTGAATGGGCCCCGGGGCGCAGATACGCAGTATTTT
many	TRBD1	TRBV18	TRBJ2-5	CASSPGQGTGETQYF	TGTGCCAGCTCCCCAGGACAGGGAACGGGAGAGACCCAGTACTTC
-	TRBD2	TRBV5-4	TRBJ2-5	CASSSPGLAGFGETQYF	TGTGCCAGCAGCTCCCCCGGACTAGCGGGGTTTGGAGAGACCCAGTACTTC
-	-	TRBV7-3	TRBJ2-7	CASSLTARESPYEQYF	TGTGCCAGCAGCTTAACAGCCAGGGAATCCCCCTACGAGCAGTACTTC
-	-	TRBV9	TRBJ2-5	CASSGQSEETQYF	TGTGCCAGCAGCGGCCAAAGCGAGGAGACCCAGTACTTC
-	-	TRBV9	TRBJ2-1	CASSVAGSDYWNEQFF	TGTGCCAGCAGCGTAGCGGGATCCGATTACTGGAATGAGCAGTTCTTC
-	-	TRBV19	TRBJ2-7	CASSLQLRGEQYF	TGTGCCAGTAGTCTCCAGCTCCGGGGGGAGCAGTACTTC
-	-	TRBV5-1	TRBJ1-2	CASSADFSTNYGYTF	TGCGCCAGCAGCGCTGACTTTAGCACTAACTATGGCTACACCTTC
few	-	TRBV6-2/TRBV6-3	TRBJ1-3	CASSFRDVSNSGNTIYF	TGTGCCAGCAGTTTCCGGGACGTCAGCAACTCTGGAAACACCATATATTTT
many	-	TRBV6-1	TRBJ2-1	CASSGNRRGSYNEQFF	TGTGCCAGCAGTGGAAACCGAAGGGGCTCCTACAATGAGCAGTTCTTC